This TCR beta chain originates from a study of blood T cells in healthy people across ages. The study, taken as a whole, reports: TCR beta diversity was tightly associated with the proportion of naive T cells.

There are a few counts of this clonotype. What it binds is not known. V trimming: 5 bases; J trimming: 9 bases; junction bases outside the gene matches: 9. Germline V gene sequence: CDR1 SGHTA, CDR2 FQGNSA. This CDR3 has 14 amino acids. Together with a sample-barcoded 5' primer, a J-beta primer mix was included in a second PCR lasting roughly 7 to 11 cycles. TCRdb redid the calling of the 5' RACE reads with MiXCR, one entry per CDR3 protein. This sample has approximately 780,000 distinct CDR3 sequences, with around a quarter found just once. Healthy individuals of Caucasian origin from Russia, aged about 6 to 95, served as donors. The same data also contributed to another study, on T cells of mothers and their children. That work contributes: For cDNA synthesis, the complete extracted RNA was used (roughly 1.5 ug per 15 ul). Relative to unrelated pairs, biologically related mother-child dyads exhibited marginally greater, non-significant overlap.

The rearrangement uses TRBV7-2 and TRBJ2-1; 8 bases match TRBD2. This receptor was identified in a boy between 10 and 17 years old in good health. Source material: blood. The CDR3 loop reads CASSAGTRYAEQFF. CDR3 DNA: TGTGCCAGCAGCGCCGGGACTAGGTACGCTGAGCAGTTCTTC.